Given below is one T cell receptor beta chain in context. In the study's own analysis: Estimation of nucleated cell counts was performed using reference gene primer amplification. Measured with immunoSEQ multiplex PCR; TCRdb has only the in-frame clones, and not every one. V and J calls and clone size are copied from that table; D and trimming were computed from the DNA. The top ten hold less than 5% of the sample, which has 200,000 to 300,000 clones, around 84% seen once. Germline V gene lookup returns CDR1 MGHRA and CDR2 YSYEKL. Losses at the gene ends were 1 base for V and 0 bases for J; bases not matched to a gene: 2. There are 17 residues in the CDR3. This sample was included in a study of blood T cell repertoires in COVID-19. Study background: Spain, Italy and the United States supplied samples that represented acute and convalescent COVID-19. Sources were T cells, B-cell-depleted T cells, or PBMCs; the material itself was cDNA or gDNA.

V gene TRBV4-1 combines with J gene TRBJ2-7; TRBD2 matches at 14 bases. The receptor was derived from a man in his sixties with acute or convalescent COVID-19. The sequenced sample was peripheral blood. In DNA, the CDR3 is TGCGCCAGCAGCCAAGGACTAGCGGGAGGGCACTCCTACGAGCAGTACTTC. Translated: CASSQGLAGGHSYEQYF.